This TCR beta chain is drawn from a study of vaccination effects on CD4 cells after COVID-19. Study background: Post-vaccine sampling occurred a median 72 days after the second dose.

Broader study findings: After vaccination, at late timepoints, clones induced by infection and by vaccine contracted markedly.

Produced via immunoSEQ multiplex PCR; TCRdb's table is partial and in-frame only. The table records approximately 25,000 clones, over 75% of them present only once. Antigen-specific CD4+ T cells were expanded (with viral peptide pools) by the ViraFEST assay ahead of sequencing. With 9 to 11 days of culture completed, CD4+ T cells were isolated. Vaccine administered to participants consisted of two doses of either BNT162b2 or mRNA-1273. The researchers cultured approximately 2.1 million PBMC per well with roughly 9.5 IU/ml IL-2 and roughly 9.4 ug/ml peptides. Days 3 and 7 were when half the medium was replaced with IL-2 medium. Germline V gene data show CDR1 as SGDLS and CDR2 as YYNGEE. The V end lost 0 bases, the J end lost 6 bases, and 12 bases lay between the germline ends. The CDR3 is 14 amino acids. About this clone itself: Its antigen is still unknown.

The sequence came from a human donor who received a COVID-19 vaccine. Some clones in this sample may be carry-over from other donors' samples. The chain has TRBV9 and TRBJ1-1; D uncertain. Here the sequenced sample was CD4+ T cells from PBMCs cultured with SARS-CoV-2 spike peptides, taken after COVID-19 vaccination. CDR3 sequence: CASSVAADGAEAFF. The CDR3 DNA is TGTGCCAGCAGCGTAGCCGCCGACGGAGCTGAAGCTTTCTTT.